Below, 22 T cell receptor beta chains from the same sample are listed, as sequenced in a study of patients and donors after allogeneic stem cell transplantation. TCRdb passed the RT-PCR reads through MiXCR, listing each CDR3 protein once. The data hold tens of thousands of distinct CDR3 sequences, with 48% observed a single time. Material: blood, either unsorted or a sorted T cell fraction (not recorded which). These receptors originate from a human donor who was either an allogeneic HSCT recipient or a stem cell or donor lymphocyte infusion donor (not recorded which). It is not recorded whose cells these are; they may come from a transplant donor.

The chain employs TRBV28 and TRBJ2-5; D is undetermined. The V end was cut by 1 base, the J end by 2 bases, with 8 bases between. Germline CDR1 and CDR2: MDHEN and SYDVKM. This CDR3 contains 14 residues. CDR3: CASSLLIGQETQYF. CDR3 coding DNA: TGTGCCAGCAGTTTATTAATCGGTCAAGAGACCCAGTACTTC.

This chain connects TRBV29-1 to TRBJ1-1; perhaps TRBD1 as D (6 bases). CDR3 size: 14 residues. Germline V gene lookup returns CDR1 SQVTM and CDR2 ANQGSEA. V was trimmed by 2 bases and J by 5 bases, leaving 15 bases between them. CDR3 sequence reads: CSVELRGAGTEAFF. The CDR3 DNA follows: TGCAGCGTTGAACTCCGGGGGGCAGGAACTGAAGCTTTCTTT. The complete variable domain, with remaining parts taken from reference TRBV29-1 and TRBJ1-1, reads SAVISQKPSRDICQRGTSLTIQCQVDSQVTMMFWYRQQPGQSLTLIATANQGSEATYESGFVIDKFPISRPNLTFSTLTVSNMSPEDSSIYLCSVELRGAGTEAFFGQGTRLTVV.

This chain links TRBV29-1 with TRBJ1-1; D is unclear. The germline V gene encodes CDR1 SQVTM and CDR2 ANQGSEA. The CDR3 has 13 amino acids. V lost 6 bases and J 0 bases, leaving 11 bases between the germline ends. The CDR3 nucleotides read TGCAGCGTCGGGCGGAAAATGAACACTGAAGCTTTCTTT. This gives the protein CSVGRKMNTEAFF.

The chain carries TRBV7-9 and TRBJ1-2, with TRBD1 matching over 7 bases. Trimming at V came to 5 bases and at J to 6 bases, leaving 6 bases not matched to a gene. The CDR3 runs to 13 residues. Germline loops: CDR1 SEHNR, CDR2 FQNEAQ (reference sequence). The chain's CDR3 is CASSDGTVDGYTF. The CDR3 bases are TGTGCCAGCAGCGACGGGACAGTGGATGGCTACACCTTC.

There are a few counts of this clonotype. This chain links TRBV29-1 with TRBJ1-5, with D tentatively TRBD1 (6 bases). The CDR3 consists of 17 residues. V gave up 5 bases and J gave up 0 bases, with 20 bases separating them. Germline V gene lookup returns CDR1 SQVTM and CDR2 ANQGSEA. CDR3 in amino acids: CSVPGHRLMYSNQPQHF. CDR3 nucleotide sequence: TGCAGCGTTCCGGGACACCGATTGATGTATAGCAATCAGCCCCAGCATTTT.

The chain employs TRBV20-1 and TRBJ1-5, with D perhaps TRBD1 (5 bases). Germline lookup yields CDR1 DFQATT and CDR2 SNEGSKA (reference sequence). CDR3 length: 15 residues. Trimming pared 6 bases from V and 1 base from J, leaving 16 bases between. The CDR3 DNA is TGCAGTGCCCGAGGGGCTCCGACAAGCAATCAGCCCCAGCATTTT. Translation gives CSARGAPTSNQPQHF.

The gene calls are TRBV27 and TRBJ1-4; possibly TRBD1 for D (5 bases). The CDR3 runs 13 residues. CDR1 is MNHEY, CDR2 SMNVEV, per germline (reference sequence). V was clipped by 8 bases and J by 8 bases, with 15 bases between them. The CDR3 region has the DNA TGTGCCAGCTGGGGCAGGGCACGAGAAAAACTGTTTTTT. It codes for CASWGRAREKLFF.

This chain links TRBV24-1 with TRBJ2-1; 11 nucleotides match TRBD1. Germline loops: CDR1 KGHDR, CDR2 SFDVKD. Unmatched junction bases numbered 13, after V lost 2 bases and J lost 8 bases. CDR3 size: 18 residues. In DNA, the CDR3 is TGTGCCACCAGTGATTCCTCACTCGGACAGGGGGCTTTCCATGAGCAGTTCTTC. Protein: CATSDSSLGQGAFHEQFF.

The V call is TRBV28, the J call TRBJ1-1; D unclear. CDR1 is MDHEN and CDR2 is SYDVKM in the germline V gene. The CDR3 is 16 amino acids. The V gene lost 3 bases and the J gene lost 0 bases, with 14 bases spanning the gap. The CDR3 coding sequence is TGTGCCAGCAGTTTGGCCACGAATTGGGTGAACACTGAAGCTTTCTTT. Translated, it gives CASSLATNWVNTEAFF.

The CDR3 coding sequence is TGTGCCACCAGCAGACGTCAGGGCGGCAATCAGCCCCAGCATTTT. As protein: CATSRRQGGNQPQHF. The V and J genes are TRBV15 and TRBJ1-5; weak D call: TRBD1 (5 bases). The CDR3 covers 15 residues. Germline V CDR1 and CDR2: LNHNV, YYDKDF (reference sequence). V was clipped by 2 bases and J by 2 bases, with 10 bases between them.

CDR3 region: CASSPGGIGTEAFF. CDR3 sequence (DNA): TGTGCCAGCTCACCGGGGGGTATTGGGACTGAAGCTTTCTTT. The chain employs TRBV18 and TRBJ1-1, with D perhaps matching TRBD1 (5 bases). Germline V gives CDR1 KGHSH, CDR2 LQKENI. V was shortened by 3 bases and J by 5 bases, with 13 bases between the two germline ends. The CDR3 length is 14 residues.

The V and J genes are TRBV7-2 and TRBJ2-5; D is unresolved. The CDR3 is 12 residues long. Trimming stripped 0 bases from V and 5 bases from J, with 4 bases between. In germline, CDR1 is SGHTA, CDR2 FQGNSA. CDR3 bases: TGTGCCAGCAGCTTAGCTAGGGAGACCCAGTACTTC. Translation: CASSLARETQYF.

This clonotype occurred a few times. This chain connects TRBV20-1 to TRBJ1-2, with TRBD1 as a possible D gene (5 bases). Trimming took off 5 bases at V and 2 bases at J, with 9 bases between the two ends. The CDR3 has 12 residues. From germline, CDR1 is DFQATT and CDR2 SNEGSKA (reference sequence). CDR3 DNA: TGCAGTGCTCCGCGGGGCAACTATGGCTACACCTTC. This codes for CSAPRGNYGYTF.

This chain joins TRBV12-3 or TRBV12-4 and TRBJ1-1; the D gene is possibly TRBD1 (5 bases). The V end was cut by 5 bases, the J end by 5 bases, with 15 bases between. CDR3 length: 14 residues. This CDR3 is CASSTPGLRTEAFF. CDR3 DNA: TGTGCCAGCAGTACACCGGGACTGAGAACTGAAGCTTTCTTT.

DNA of the CDR3: TGTGCCAGCAGTTACACGACAGGGGCTAATGAAAAACTGTTTTTT. Encoded protein: CASSYTTGANEKLFF. The chain is built from TRBV6-5 and TRBJ1-4, with 8 positions matching TRBD1. This CDR3 is 15 amino acids long. Germline V gene sequence: CDR1 MNHEY, CDR2 SVGAGI. Losses at the gene ends were 2 bases for V and 3 bases for J; bases not matched to a gene: 2.

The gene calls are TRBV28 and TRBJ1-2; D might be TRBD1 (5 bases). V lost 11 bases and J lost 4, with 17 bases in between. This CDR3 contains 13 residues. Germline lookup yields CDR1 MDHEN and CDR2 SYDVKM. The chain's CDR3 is CARGDGSFYGYTF. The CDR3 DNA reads TGTGCCCGCGGGGACGGTTCATTCTATGGCTACACCTTC.

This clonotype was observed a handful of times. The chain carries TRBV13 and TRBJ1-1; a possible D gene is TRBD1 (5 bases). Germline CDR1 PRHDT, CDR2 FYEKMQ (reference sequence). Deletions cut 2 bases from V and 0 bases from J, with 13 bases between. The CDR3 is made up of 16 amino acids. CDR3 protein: CASSLWEGLMNTEAFF. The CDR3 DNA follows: TGTGCCAGCAGCTTATGGGAGGGACTCATGAACACTGAAGCTTTCTTT.

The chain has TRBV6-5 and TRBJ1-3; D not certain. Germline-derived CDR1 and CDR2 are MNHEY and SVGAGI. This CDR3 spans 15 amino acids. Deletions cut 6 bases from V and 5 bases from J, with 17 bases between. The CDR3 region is CASSLSVDPRNTIYF. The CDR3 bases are TGTGCCAGCAGCCTTTCCGTGGACCCCCGAAACACCATATATTTT.

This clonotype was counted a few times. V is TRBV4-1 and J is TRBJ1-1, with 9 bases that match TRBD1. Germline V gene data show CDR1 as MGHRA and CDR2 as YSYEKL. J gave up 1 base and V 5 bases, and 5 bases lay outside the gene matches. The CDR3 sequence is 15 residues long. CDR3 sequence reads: CASSDHRGRNTEAFF. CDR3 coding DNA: TGCGCCAGCAGCGACCACAGGGGGCGGAACACTGAAGCTTTCTTT.

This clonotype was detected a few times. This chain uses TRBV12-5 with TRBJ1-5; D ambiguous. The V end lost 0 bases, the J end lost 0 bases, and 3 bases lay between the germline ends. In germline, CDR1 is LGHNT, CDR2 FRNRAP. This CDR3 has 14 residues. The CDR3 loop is CASGLVSSNQPQHF. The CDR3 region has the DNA TGTGCTAGTGGTTTGGTATCTAGCAATCAGCCCCAGCATTTT.

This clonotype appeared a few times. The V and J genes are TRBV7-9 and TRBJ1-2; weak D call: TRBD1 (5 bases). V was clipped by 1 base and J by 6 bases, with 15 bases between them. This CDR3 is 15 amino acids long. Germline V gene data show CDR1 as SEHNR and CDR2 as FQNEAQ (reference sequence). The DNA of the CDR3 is TGTGCCAGCAGCTTAGAGGCCCCCAGGGTAAATGGCTACACCTTC. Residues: CASSLEAPRVNGYTF.

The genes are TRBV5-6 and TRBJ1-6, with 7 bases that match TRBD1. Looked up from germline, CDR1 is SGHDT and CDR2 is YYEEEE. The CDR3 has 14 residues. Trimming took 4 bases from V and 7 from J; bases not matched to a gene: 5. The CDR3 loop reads CASSRDSSNSPLHF. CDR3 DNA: TGTGCCAGCAGCCGGGACAGCTCCAATTCACCCCTCCACTTT.